This TCR beta chain is from a study of T cell repertoires in cytomegalovirus infection. Study information: The authors relied on CMV epitopes, both recently identified HLA-C-restricted and well-studied HLA-B-restricted. From public TCR beta signatures came an indication of both CMV infection and matching HLA type.

This clonotype was observed a handful of times. Antigen specificity is unknown. Germline V gives CDR1 SSHAT, CDR2 FNYEAQ (reference sequence). The CDR3 has 14 residues. The V end was cut by 4 bases, the J end by 2 bases, with 10 bases between. Study-level results: Dominating the ex vivo response were HLA-C-restricted CMV-specific TCR beta clonotypes. The cumulative frequency of public TCR beta families distinguished individuals who carried CMV together with the relevant HLA.

TCRdb re-called the reads with MiXCR, one entry per CDR3 protein. The sample records about 400,000 distinct CDR3 sequences, about 32% being singletons. The sequencing here drew on cultured PBMCs, taken from culture after CMV antigen stimulation. The chain has TRBV7-7 and TRBJ2-3; possible D gene TRBD1, 5 bases. This sequence originates from a human donor in good health (CMV status not recorded). Some clones in this sample may be carry-over from other donors' samples. The CDR3 bases are TGTGCCAGCAGCTCTTCGACAGTCACAGATACGCAGTATTTT. Encoded protein: CASSSSTVTDTQYF.